One T cell receptor beta chain is described in this entry. This entry is derived from a study of T cell responses to AZD1222 COVID-19 vaccine. Study context: It was second doses at about 4 or about 12 weeks that were pooled.

Assay used: immunoSEQ multiplex PCR; TCRdb lists only in-frame clones, some missing. This table holds approximately 82,000 clones, more than 90% found once. Source: peripheral blood, taken on day 0 of AZD1222 vaccination. This clonotype originated in an adult in good health.

The CDR3 DNA follows: TGTGCCACCAGCGGACAGAGTTATAATTCACCCCTCCACTTT. This gives the protein CATSGQSYNSPLHF. The chain combines TRBV15 with TRBJ1-6, with TRBD1 as a possible D gene (6 bases). V was shortened by 5 bases and J by 4 bases, with 9 bases between the two germline ends. Per germline, CDR1 LNHNV and CDR2 YYDKDF (reference sequence). The length of the CDR3 is 14 residues.